This T cell receptor beta chain is from a study of T cell responses to AZD1222 COVID-19 vaccine. Produced via immunoSEQ multiplex PCR; TCRdb's table is partial and in-frame only. The table has around 120,000 clones, around 92% seen once. This clone has just one count. Its antigen is unidentified. The study, taken as a whole, reports: Nearly half of spike-specific TCRs reportedly target unmutated variant regions. Seropositive status at baseline applied to only five or six AZD1222 recipients.

The sample in question was peripheral blood, obtained on day 0 of AZD1222 vaccination. The TCR comes from an adult in good health.

The CDR3 loop reads CASSEDGGPTNEQFF. The CDR3 nucleotides are TGTGCCAGCAGTGAGGATGGAGGGCCGACCAATGAGCAGTTCTTC. This sequence joins TRBV2 and TRBJ2-1, with D maybe TRBD2 (6 bases). Trimming took 3 bases from V and 6 from J, leaving 15 bases between them. Germline assignment: CDR1 SNHLY and CDR2 FYNNEI. There are 15 residues in the CDR3.